The rows below give T cell receptor beta chains drawn from one sample of a study of beta chain features in type 1 diabetes. Generated by immunoSEQ multiplex PCR, the TCRdb table keeps only in-frame clones and is missing some. The data hold approximately 330,000 clones, with about 11% observed a single time. Sequences were obtained from naive CD4+ T cells from blood. All receptors derive from a woman aged 30 to 39 in good health. Each CDR3 is given with its conserved first and last residue. D genes are given only for firm matches. Only some rows state a clone size, as once, few, many or a class for expanded clones.

size	V	D	J	CDR3	DNA
few	TRBV5-6	TRBD1	TRBJ1-1	CASSPGDRRNTEAFF	TGTGCCAGCAGCCCCGGGGACAGGAGGAACACTGAAGCTTTCTTT
-	TRBV11-3	-	TRBJ2-2	CASSPEPRGTGELFF	TGTGCCAGCAGCCCGGAACCCCGGGGAACCGGGGAGCTGTTTTTT
-	TRBV7-9	TRBD2	TRBJ2-7	CASSFFGSGRSDEQYF	TGTGCCAGCAGCTTCTTCGGTAGCGGGAGGAGTGACGAGCAGTACTTC
few	TRBV19	TRBD1	TRBJ2-5	CASSRQGAWQETQYF	TGTGCCAGTAGTAGACAGGGGGCTTGGCAAGAGACCCAGTACTTC
-	TRBV18	-	TRBJ1-1	CASSPAEGKAFF	TGTGCCAGCTCACCCGCTGAGGGCAAAGCTTTCTTT
few	TRBV7-9	-	TRBJ2-5	CASSTGGWETQYF	TGTGCCAGCAGCACTGGGGGCTGGGAGACCCAGTACTTC
few	TRBV4-1	TRBD1	TRBJ2-4	CASREQGGNIQYF	TGCGCCAGCAGGGAACAGGGGGGAAACATTCAGTACTTC
-	TRBV27	-	TRBJ2-5	CASSEGGETQYF	TGTGCCAGCAGTGAGGGGGGGGAGACCCAGTACTTC
-	TRBV7-9	-	TRBJ2-5	CASGGLETQYF	TGTGCCAGCGGGGGGTTGGAGACCCAGTACTTC
-	TRBV28	-	TRBJ1-2	CASSSAPGSRGYTF	TGTGCCAGCAGCTCGGCGCCAGGTAGTCGTGGCTACACCTTC
few	TRBV19	-	TRBJ2-7	CASSIKAAVYEQYF	TGTGCCAGTAGTATTAAAGCGGCGGTCTACGAGCAGTACTTC
-	TRBV29-1	TRBD2	TRBJ2-7	CSVLGTSGRSLHEQYF	TGCAGCGTGCTGGGGACTAGCGGGAGGTCTCTGCACGAGCAGTACTTC
-	TRBV25-1	-	TRBJ2-4	CASSELGGGRDIQYF	TGTGCCAGCAGTGAATTAGGGGGAGGGAGAGACATTCAGTACTTC
few	TRBV7-2	-	TRBJ2-2	CASSLVSWNTGELFF	TGTGCCAGCAGCTTAGTTAGTTGGAACACCGGGGAGCTGTTTTTT